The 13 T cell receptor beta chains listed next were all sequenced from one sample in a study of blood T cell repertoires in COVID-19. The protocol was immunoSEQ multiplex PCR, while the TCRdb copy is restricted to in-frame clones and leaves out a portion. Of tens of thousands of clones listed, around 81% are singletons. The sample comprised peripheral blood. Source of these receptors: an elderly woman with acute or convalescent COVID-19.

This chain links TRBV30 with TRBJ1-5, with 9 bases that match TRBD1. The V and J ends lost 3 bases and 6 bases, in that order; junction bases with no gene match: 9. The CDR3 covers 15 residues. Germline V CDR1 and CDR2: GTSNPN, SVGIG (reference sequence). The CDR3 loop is CAWSPDRGFSQPQHF. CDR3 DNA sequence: TGTGCCTGGAGCCCGGACAGGGGCTTCAGTCAGCCCCAGCATTTT.

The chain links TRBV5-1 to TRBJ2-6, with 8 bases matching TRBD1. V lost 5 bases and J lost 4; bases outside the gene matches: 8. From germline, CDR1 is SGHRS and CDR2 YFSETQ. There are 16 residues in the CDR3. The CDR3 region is CASSQGRGLGANVLTF. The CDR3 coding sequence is TGCGCCAGCAGTCAGGGCAGGGGGCTCGGGGCCAACGTCCTGACTTTC. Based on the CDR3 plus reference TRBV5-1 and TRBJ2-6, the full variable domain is KAGVTQTPRYLIKTRGQQVTLSCSPISGHRSVSWYQQTPGQGLQFLFEYFSETQRNKGNFPGRFSGRQFSNSRSEMNVSTLELGDSALYLCASSQGRGLGANVLTFGAGSRLTVL.

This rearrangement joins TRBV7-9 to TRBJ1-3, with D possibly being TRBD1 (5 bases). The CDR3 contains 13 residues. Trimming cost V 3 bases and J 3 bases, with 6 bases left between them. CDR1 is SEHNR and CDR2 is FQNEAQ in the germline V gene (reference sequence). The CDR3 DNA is TGTGCCAGCAGCTTGGACATTGGAAACACCATATATTTT. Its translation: CASSLDIGNTIYF.

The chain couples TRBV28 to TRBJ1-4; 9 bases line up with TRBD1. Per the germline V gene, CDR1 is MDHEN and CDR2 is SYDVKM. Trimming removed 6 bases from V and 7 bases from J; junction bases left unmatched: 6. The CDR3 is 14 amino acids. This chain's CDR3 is CASSRTGGGEKLFF. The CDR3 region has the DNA TGTGCCAGCAGCCGTACAGGGGGCGGTGAAAAACTGTTTTTT. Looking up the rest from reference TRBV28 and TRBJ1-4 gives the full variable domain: DVKVTQSSRYLVKRTGEKVFLECVQDMDHENMFWYRQDPGLGLRLIYFSYDVKMKEKGDIPEGYSVSREKKERFSLILESASTNQTSMYLCASSRTGGGEKLFFGSGTQLSVL.

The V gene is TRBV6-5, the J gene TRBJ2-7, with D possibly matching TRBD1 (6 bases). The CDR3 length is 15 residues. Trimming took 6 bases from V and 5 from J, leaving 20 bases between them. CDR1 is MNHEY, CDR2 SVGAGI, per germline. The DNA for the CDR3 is TGTGCCAGCAGGGCGAGCCCGACAGGAAGCCACGAGCAGTACTTC. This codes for CASRASPTGSHEQYF.

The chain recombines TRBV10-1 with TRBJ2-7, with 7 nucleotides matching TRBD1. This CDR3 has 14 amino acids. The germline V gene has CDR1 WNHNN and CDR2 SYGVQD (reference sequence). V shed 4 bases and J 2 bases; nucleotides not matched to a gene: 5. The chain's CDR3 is CASSGEGTAYEQYF. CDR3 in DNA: TGCGCCAGCAGTGGGGAAGGGACAGCCTACGAGCAGTACTTC.

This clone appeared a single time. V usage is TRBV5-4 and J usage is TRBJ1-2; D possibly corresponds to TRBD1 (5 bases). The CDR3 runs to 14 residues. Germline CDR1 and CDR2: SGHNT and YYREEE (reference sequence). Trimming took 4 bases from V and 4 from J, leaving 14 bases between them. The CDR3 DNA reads TGTGCCAGCAGCACAGACTCAAGGGGCTATGGCTACACCTTC. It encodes CASSTDSRGYGYTF.

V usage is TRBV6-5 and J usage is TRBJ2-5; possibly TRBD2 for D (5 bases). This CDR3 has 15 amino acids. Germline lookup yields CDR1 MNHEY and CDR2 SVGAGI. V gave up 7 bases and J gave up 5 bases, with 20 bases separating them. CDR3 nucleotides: TGTGCCAGCATCGGGGAACTGCCACGTCAGGAGACCCAGTACTTC. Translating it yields CASIGELPRQETQYF.

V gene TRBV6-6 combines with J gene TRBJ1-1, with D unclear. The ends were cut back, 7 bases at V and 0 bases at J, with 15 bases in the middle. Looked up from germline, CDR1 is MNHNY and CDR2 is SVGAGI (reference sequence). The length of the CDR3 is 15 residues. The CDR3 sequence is CASTPSQFMNTEAFF. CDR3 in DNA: TGTGCCAGCACTCCATCTCAGTTCATGAACACTGAAGCTTTCTTT.

The CDR3 nucleotides are TGTGCCAGCAGCTCCACCCCCCTCCGTAGTGGAAACACCATATATTTT. Its translation is CASSSTPLRSGNTIYF. The chain couples TRBV5-5 to TRBJ1-3, with no clear D. Germline V lookup: CDR1 SGHKS, CDR2 YYEKEE (reference sequence). Trimming shortened V by 3 bases and J by 3 bases, and 16 bases separated the two germline ends. CDR3 length: 16 residues.

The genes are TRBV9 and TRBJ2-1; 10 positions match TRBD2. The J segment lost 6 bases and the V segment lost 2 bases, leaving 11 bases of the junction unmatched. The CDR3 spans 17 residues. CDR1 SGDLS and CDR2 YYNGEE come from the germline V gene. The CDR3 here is CASSVDPLAGWGNEQFF. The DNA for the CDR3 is TGTGCCAGCAGCGTGGACCCACTAGCGGGGTGGGGCAATGAGCAGTTCTTC.

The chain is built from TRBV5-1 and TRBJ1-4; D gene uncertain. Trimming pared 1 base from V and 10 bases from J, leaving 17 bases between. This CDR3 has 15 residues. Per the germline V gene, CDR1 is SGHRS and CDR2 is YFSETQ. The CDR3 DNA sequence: TGCGCCAGCAGCTTGTATTTCATCGAGGGTGGAAAACTGTTTTTT. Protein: CASSLYFIEGGKLFF.

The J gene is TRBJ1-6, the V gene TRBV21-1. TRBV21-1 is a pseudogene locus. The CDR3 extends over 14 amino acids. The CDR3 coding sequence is TGTGCCAGCAGCAGAGGGATCGGAAGTTCACCCCTCCACTTT. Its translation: CASSRGIGSSPLHF.